A selection of T cell receptor beta chains follows, all from one sample in a study of cytomegalovirus exposure and HLA in healthy donors. Only in-frame clones appear in the TCRdb table, and some are missing; sequencing was by immunoSEQ multiplex PCR. Here the sample spans under 200,000 clones, approximately 72% being singletons. The sequenced sample was PBMCs. The receptors here all came from a man aged 45 to 65 in good health and CMV-seronegative. Both conserved end residues are part of each CDR3. The D gene is left open where the match is weak. Size is stated for part of the rows, as once, few or many counts, or as a class when the clone is expanded.

abundance: NA
d_gene: TRBD1
v_gene: TRBV6-5
j_gene: TRBJ2-7
CDR3aa: CASRLSGTGVYEQYF
CDR3nt: TGTGCCAGCAGATTATCCGGGACAGGGGTCTACGAGCAGTACTTC

abundance: few
d_gene: TRBD1
v_gene: TRBV6-6
j_gene: TRBJ1-4
CDR3aa: CASSSRDRGVEKLFF
CDR3nt: TGTGCCAGCAGTAGCCGGGACAGGGGTGTCGAAAAACTGTTTTTT

abundance: NA
d_gene: NA
v_gene: TRBV5-1
j_gene: TRBJ2-7
CDR3aa: CASSSEVYEQYF
CDR3nt: TGCGCCAGCAGCTCGGAGGTCTACGAGCAGTACTTC

abundance: NA
d_gene: TRBD2
v_gene: TRBV5-1
j_gene: TRBJ2-1
CDR3aa: CASSRRALADSYNEQFF
CDR3nt: TGCGCCAGCAGCCGTCGAGCTCTAGCGGACTCCTACAATGAGCAGTTCTTC

abundance: NA
d_gene: NA
v_gene: TRBV27
j_gene: TRBJ1-2
CDR3aa: CASSLSAAGRVYGYTF
CDR3nt: TGTGCCAGCAGTTTATCAGCGGCAGGGAGGGTCTATGGCTACACCTTC

abundance: NA
d_gene: TRBD1
v_gene: TRBV6-5
j_gene: TRBJ1-1
CDR3aa: CASSLNRGANTEAFF
CDR3nt: TGTGCCAGCAGCTTAAACAGGGGGGCGAACACTGAAGCTTTCTTT

abundance: NA
d_gene: NA
v_gene: TRBV7-8
j_gene: TRBJ2-5
CDR3aa: CASSLGRGLGETQYF
CDR3nt: TGTGCCAGCAGCTTAGGCCGGGGATTAGGGGAGACCCAGTACTTC

abundance: NA
d_gene: NA
v_gene: TRBV6-6
j_gene: TRBJ2-5
CDR3aa: CASRGPQETQYF
CDR3nt: TGTGCCAGCAGGGGCCCTCAAGAGACCCAGTACTTC

abundance: NA
d_gene: NA
v_gene: TRBV5-4
j_gene: TRBJ2-3
CDR3aa: CASSFQGLGGDTQYF
CDR3nt: TGTGCCAGCAGCTTTCAGGGGCTTGGGGGAGATACGCAGTATTTT

abundance: NA
d_gene: TRBD1
v_gene: TRBV28
j_gene: TRBJ1-2
CDR3aa: CASSFRGQGVSGYTF
CDR3nt: TGTGCCAGCAGTTTCCGGGGACAGGGGGTCAGTGGCTACACCTTC

abundance: few
d_gene: NA
v_gene: TRBV6-6
j_gene: TRBJ2-7
CDR3aa: CASSPRQGSYEQYF
CDR3nt: TGTGCCAGCAGTCCCAGGCAGGGCTCCTACGAGCAGTACTTC

abundance: NA
d_gene: NA
v_gene: TRBV28
j_gene: TRBJ2-7
CDR3aa: CASSLGVQQVFYEQYF
CDR3nt: TGTGCCAGCAGTTTAGGCGTGCAACAGGTTTTCTACGAGCAGTACTTC

abundance: once
d_gene: NA
v_gene: TRBV6-6
j_gene: TRBJ2-2
CDR3aa: CASISRANTGELFF
CDR3nt: TGTGCCAGCATAAGCAGGGCGAACACCGGGGAGCTGTTTTTT

abundance: NA
d_gene: NA
v_gene: TRBV18
j_gene: TRBJ2-3
CDR3aa: CASSPSVGTGSTDTQYF
CDR3nt: TGTGCCAGCTCACCATCGGTCGGTACAGGCAGCACAGATACGCAGTATTTT

abundance: NA
d_gene: NA
v_gene: TRBV7-9
j_gene: TRBJ1-5
CDR3aa: CASSLAQGMEQPQHF
CDR3nt: TGTGCCAGCAGCTTAGCCCAGGGAATGGAACAGCCCCAGCATTTT

abundance: NA
d_gene: TRBD1
v_gene: TRBV28
j_gene: TRBJ2-2
CDR3aa: CASSLSQGAGELFF
CDR3nt: TGTGCCAGCAGTTTATCACAGGGGGCCGGGGAGCTGTTTTTT

abundance: NA
d_gene: TRBD1
v_gene: TRBV6-6
j_gene: TRBJ1-1
CDR3aa: CASSYGQGSTEAFF
CDR3nt: TGTGCCAGCAGTTACGGACAGGGTAGCACTGAAGCTTTCTTT

abundance: NA
d_gene: NA
v_gene: TRBV7-5
j_gene: TRBJ1-5
CDR3aa: CVRSLDSGRDGSGNQPQHF
CDR3nt: TGTGTCAGAAGCTTAGATAGCGGCAGGGATGGTAGTGGCAATCAGCCCCAGCATTTT

abundance: NA
d_gene: TRBD1
v_gene: TRBV27
j_gene: TRBJ1-2
CDR3aa: CASAKSGTGPDYGYTF
CDR3nt: TGTGCCAGCGCAAAATCGGGGACAGGGCCCGACTATGGCTACACCTTC

abundance: NA
d_gene: TRBD1
v_gene: TRBV19
j_gene: TRBJ2-1
CDR3aa: CASSLQGAAYNEQFF
CDR3nt: TGTGCCAGTAGCCTACAGGGGGCCGCCTACAATGAGCAGTTCTTC